The 30 T cell receptor beta chains below all came from one sample that was sequenced in a study of technical replicates of blood from a few donors. Method: immunoSEQ multiplex PCR; TCRdb's copy keeps in-frame clones and lacks some. Of 99,000 or so clones listed, around 96% are singletons. Sequencing was done on a sample of T cells isolated from PBMCs. The receptor source for this set is a human donor in good health.

This clone was seen once. This rearrangement joins TRBV28 to TRBJ2-1, with 8 bases identical to TRBD2. V gave up 2 bases and J gave up 4 bases; unmatched junction bases: 4. The CDR3 totals 15 residues. Germline CDR1 and CDR2: MDHEN and SYDVKM. DNA of the CDR3: TGTGCCAGCAGTTTACGTAGCGGGGATTACAATGAGCAGTTCTTC. Its protein product is CASSLRSGDYNEQFF.

The CDR3 is CASSRHSKDYEQYF. As DNA, the CDR3 is TGTGCCAGTAGTAGACATTCAAAAGACTACGAGCAGTACTTC. The chain links TRBV19 to TRBJ2-7; no reliable D call. Trimming removed 4 bases at V and 3 bases at J, with 13 bases between. The V gene's germline CDR1 is LNHDA and CDR2 SQIVND (reference sequence). The CDR3 length is 14 residues.

The J gene is TRBJ1-3, the V gene TRBV6-5, with D maybe TRBD1 (5 bases). CDR1 MNHEY and CDR2 SVGAGI come from the germline V gene. The CDR3 covers 16 residues. Trimming removed 0 bases at V and 0 bases at J, with 9 bases between. Here the CDR3 DNA reads TGTGCCAGCAGTTACTCAGGACAACTCTCTGGAAACACCATATATTTT. Encoded protein: CASSYSGQLSGNTIYF.

The chain links TRBV18 to TRBJ2-7; 10 bases map to TRBD2. The CDR3 covers 15 residues. Germline V gene lookup returns CDR1 KGHSH and CDR2 LQKENI. V trimming: 4 bases; J trimming: 0 bases; junction bases outside the gene matches: 3. CDR3 in amino acids: CASSLLAGDSYEQYF. The CDR3 nucleotides are TGTGCCAGCTCACTGCTAGCGGGGGACTCCTACGAGCAGTACTTC.

V is TRBV11-2 and J is TRBJ2-3; 9 bases agree with TRBD1. Germline V lookup: CDR1 SGHAT, CDR2 FQNNGV. The V segment lost 10 bases and the J segment 2 bases; nucleotides outside the gene matches: 4. The CDR3 covers 13 residues. The CDR3 loop reads CATGTGPTDTQYF. CDR3 nucleotides: TGTGCCACCGGGACAGGGCCCACAGATACGCAGTATTTT.

The V call is TRBV28, the J call TRBJ2-5; 9 nucleotides align to TRBD2. CDR1 is MDHEN and CDR2 is SYDVKM in the germline V gene. The CDR3 spans 16 residues. V dropped 3 bases and J dropped 4; count of bases not matched to a gene: 9. CDR3 residues: CASSFPAGGSLETQYF. The CDR3 DNA reads TGTGCCAGCAGTTTCCCAGCGGGAGGTTCATTAGAGACCCAGTACTTC.

The chain is built from TRBV5-1 and TRBJ2-3; 11 positions agree with TRBD1. The CDR3 is 16 amino acids. Unmatched junction bases numbered 4, after V lost 0 bases and J lost 4 bases. Germline lookup yields CDR1 SGHRS and CDR2 YFSETQ. The CDR3 loop reads CASSLVAGQGADTQYF. CDR3 nucleotides: TGCGCCAGCAGCTTGGTAGCGGGACAGGGGGCAGATACGCAGTATTTT.

The chain recombines TRBV5-4 with TRBJ2-3, with TRBD2 identical over 8 bases. The CDR3 extends over 16 amino acids. V was pared by 4 bases and J by 0 bases, with 7 bases of the junction left unmatched. Germline CDR1 SGHNT, CDR2 YYREEE (reference sequence). CDR3 DNA sequence: TGTGCCAGCAGCCCGGGGGGGGGAGAGAGCACAGATACGCAGTATTTT. This encodes CASSPGGGESTDTQYF.

V is TRBV2 and J is TRBJ2-2; maybe TRBD2 (5 bases). V was clipped by 8 bases and J by 7 bases, with 20 bases between them. CDR3 size: 15 residues. Looked up from germline, CDR1 is SNHLY and CDR2 is FYNNEI. CDR3 DNA: TGTGCCAGCCGAGTCCTGGCGGGCCAAGACGGGGAGCTGTTTTTT. Its protein is CASRVLAGQDGELFF. Based on the CDR3 plus reference TRBV2 and TRBJ2-2, the full variable domain is EPEVTQTPSHQVTQMGQEVILRCVPISNHLYFYWYRQILGQKVEFLVSFYNNEISEKSEIFDDQFSVERPDGSNFTLKIRSTKLEDSAMYFCASRVLAGQDGELFFGEGSRLTVL.

The chain joins TRBV7-8 to TRBJ2-1; 7 bases map to TRBD1. The CDR3 loop spans 16 amino acids. Per the germline V gene, CDR1 is SGHVS and CDR2 is FQNEAQ. V lost 1 base to trimming and J lost 9 bases; unmatched junction nucleotides: 12. Here the CDR3 DNA reads TGTGCCAGCAGCTTAGAACGACCAGGGGGTCGGACTGAGCAGTTCTTC. Translated, it gives CASSLERPGGRTEQFF.

This rearrangement joins TRBV11-2 to TRBJ2-1; 10 bases fit TRBD2. V trimming: 5 bases; J trimming: 4 bases; junction bases outside the gene matches: 17. Per germline, CDR1 SGHAT and CDR2 FQNNGV. There are 19 residues in the CDR3. CDR3 region: CASSASPSGRDPLYNEQFF. The CDR3 bases are TGTGCCAGCAGCGCTAGTCCTAGCGGGAGAGACCCCTTGTACAATGAGCAGTTCTTC.

V usage is TRBV5-4 and J usage is TRBJ1-1, with D unclear. Trimming shortened V by 0 bases and J by 3 bases, and 9 bases separated the two germline ends. Germline assignment: CDR1 SGHNT and CDR2 YYREEE (reference sequence). This CDR3 spans 14 amino acids. The CDR3 sequence: CASSLDAGYTEAFF. The CDR3 coding sequence is TGTGCCAGCAGCTTGGATGCGGGTTACACTGAAGCTTTCTTT.

The chain couples TRBV9 to TRBJ2-7; no clear D gene. Germline-derived CDR1 and CDR2 are SGDLS and YYNGEE. The CDR3 loop spans 15 amino acids. Trimming pared 0 bases from V and 0 bases from J, leaving 10 bases between. The CDR3 bases are TGTGCCAGCAGCGTAGATGTAGCTAGCTCCTACGAGCAGTACTTC. Its protein product is CASSVDVASSYEQYF.

The chain carries TRBV6-5 and TRBJ2-7, with 7 bases matching TRBD2. Germline CDR1 reads MNHEY; CDR2 reads SVGAGI. This CDR3 is 13 amino acids long. The trim removed 5 bases at V and 1 base at J, leaving 2 bases unmatched. The CDR3 sequence: CASSTGGSYEQYF. CDR3 DNA sequence: TGTGCCAGCAGTACGGGGGGTTCCTACGAGCAGTACTTC.

This sequence joins TRBV27 and TRBJ2-1; 9 bases align to TRBD2. Trimming at V came to 2 bases and at J to 8 bases, leaving 10 bases not matched to a gene. CDR1 and CDR2 (germline): MNHEY, SMNVEV (reference sequence). The CDR3 consists of 16 residues. The CDR3 loop is CASSLGSAGGPYEQFF. The CDR3 DNA reads TGTGCCAGCAGTTTAGGGAGCGCGGGGGGGCCTTATGAGCAGTTCTTC.

The chain couples TRBV7-9 to TRBJ2-1; TRBD2 aligns across 7 bases. This CDR3 comprises 12 residues. Germline V CDR1 and CDR2: SEHNR, FQNEAQ (reference sequence). The CDR3 DNA reads as TGTGCGGGGAGGGTTCACTACAATGAGCAGTTCTTC. This encodes CAGRVHYNEQFF.

V gene TRBV11-3 combines with J gene TRBJ2-7, with D unresolved. V lost 5 bases and J 3 bases, leaving 14 bases between the germline ends. CDR1 SGHNT and CDR2 YENEEA come from the germline V gene. This CDR3 region has 14 residues. CDR3 nucleotide sequence: TGTGCCAGCAGCGTCATCGGAGCCCGCTACGAGCAGTACTTC. Amino acids: CASSVIGARYEQYF. Using reference TRBV11-3 and TRBJ2-7 for the parts outside the CDR3, the full variable domain is EAGVVQSPRYKIIEKKQPVAFWCNPISGHNTLYWYLQNLGQGPELLIRYENEEAVDDSQLPKDRFSAERLKGVDSTLKIQPAELGDSAVYLCASSVIGARYEQYFGPGTRLTVT.

The rearrangement joins TRBV27 to TRBJ2-3, with 7 bases aligning to TRBD2. The CDR3 length is 17 residues. Germline-derived CDR1 and CDR2 are MNHEY and SMNVEV (reference sequence). Losses at the gene ends were 3 bases for V and 1 base for J; bases not matched to a gene: 10. Written as DNA, the CDR3 is TGTGCCAGCAGTTTCCCCTACACGGGAGGTGGCACAGATACGCAGTATTTT. Amino acids: CASSFPYTGGGTDTQYF.

The chain links TRBV5-4 to TRBJ2-3, with 14 positions matching TRBD2. The CDR3 extends over 16 amino acids. Trimming at V came to 0 bases and at J to 4 bases, leaving 1 base not matched to a gene. Germline values: CDR1 SGHNT, CDR2 YYREEE (reference sequence). The CDR3 bases are TGTGCCAGCAGCTTGGGACTAGCGGGGGGGCCAGATACGCAGTATTTT. Amino acids: CASSLGLAGGPDTQYF.

This chain joins TRBV27 and TRBJ2-7; 11 bases line up with TRBD1. The CDR3 extends over 15 amino acids. Germline V lookup: CDR1 MNHEY, CDR2 SMNVEV (reference sequence). Trimming at V came to 3 bases and at J to 3 bases, leaving 4 bases not matched to a gene. DNA of the CDR3: TGTGCCAGCAGTTTCCTCGGGACAGGGGGCTACGAGCAGTACTTC. This gives the protein CASSFLGTGGYEQYF.

The CDR3 region has the DNA TGCGCCAGCAGCTTGTTAAGGACAGGGGAGGGCTATGGCTACACCTTC. Protein: CASSLLRTGEGYGYTF. The chain is built from TRBV5-1 and TRBJ1-2; 9 bases match TRBD1. With V trimmed by 1 base and J by 4 bases, 8 bases remained unmatched. This CDR3 comprises 16 residues. Germline CDR1 SGHRS, CDR2 YFSETQ.

V is TRBV7-9 and J is TRBJ2-7; 10 bases are shared with TRBD1. Trimming took 3 bases from V and 3 from J; bases not matched to a gene: 5. This CDR3 contains 15 residues. CDR1 SEHNR and CDR2 FQNEAQ come from the germline V gene (reference sequence). CDR3 amino acids: CASSFGDRGHYEQYF. Here the CDR3 DNA reads TGTGCCAGCAGCTTTGGTGACAGGGGGCACTACGAGCAGTACTTC.

This clone has a single count. The genes are TRBV30 and TRBJ1-1; D remains unclear. Trimming cost V 0 bases and J 3 bases, with 23 bases left between them. From germline, CDR1 is GTSNPN and CDR2 SVGIG (reference sequence). This CDR3 spans 18 amino acids. CDR3: CAWSVGLRRSLRDTEAFF. CDR3 sequence (DNA): TGTGCCTGGAGTGTAGGCCTCAGGAGATCCCTGCGGGACACTGAAGCTTTCTTT.

V usage is TRBV5-5 and J usage is TRBJ1-4, with D tentatively TRBD1 (5 bases). The length of the CDR3 is 15 residues. Germline lookup yields CDR1 SGHKS and CDR2 YYEKEE (reference sequence). The V gene lost 4 bases and the J gene lost 6 bases, with 16 bases spanning the gap. This CDR3 reads CASSRSPVGDEKLFF. The CDR3 region has the DNA TGTGCCAGCAGCCGGAGTCCAGTAGGGGATGAAAAACTGTTTTTT.

This clone has only one observation. The genes are TRBV4-1 and TRBJ2-2; D unresolved. CDR3 length: 12 residues. The V and J ends lost 4 bases and 8 bases respectively, with 8 bases between them. CDR1 and CDR2 (germline): MGHRA, YSYEKL. The CDR3 reads CASSLKEGELFF. The CDR3 nucleotides read TGCGCCAGCAGCCTTAAGGAGGGGGAGCTGTTTTTT.

The chain employs TRBV6-5 and TRBJ1-2; 7 bases map to TRBD1. In germline, CDR1 is MNHEY, CDR2 SVGAGI. The CDR3 has 14 residues. With V trimmed by 0 bases and J by 5 bases, 3 bases remained unmatched. This CDR3 is CASSYSTGMYGYTF. As DNA, the CDR3 is TGTGCCAGCAGTTACTCGACAGGGATGTATGGCTACACCTTC.

The chain has TRBV4-1 and TRBJ2-7; D not resolved. Germline values: CDR1 MGHRA, CDR2 YSYEKL. With 3 bases removed from V and 5 bases from J, the gap between germline ends came to 14 bases. The CDR3 runs to 14 residues. This CDR3 is CASSHQSRSDEQYF. DNA of the CDR3: TGCGCCAGCAGCCACCAAAGTCGGAGCGACGAGCAGTACTTC.

This chain links TRBV7-2 with TRBJ2-2; 9 bases line up with TRBD1. Germline assignment: CDR1 SGHTA and CDR2 FQGNSA. The CDR3 has 16 residues. J was trimmed by 6 bases and V by 1 base; bases with no gene match: 6. This chain's CDR3 is CASSLVQTGGAGELFF. The CDR3 nucleotides read TGTGCCAGCAGCTTAGTACAGACAGGGGGGGCCGGGGAGCTGTTTTTT. The full variable domain, completed using reference TRBV7-2 and TRBJ2-2, is GAGVSQSPSNKVTEKGKDVELRCDPISGHTALYWYRQSLGQGLEFLIYFQGNSAPDKSGLPSDRFSAERTGGSVSTLTIQRTQQEDSAVYLCASSLVQTGGAGELFFGEGSRLTVL.

A few counts support this clone. The chain has TRBV10-3 and TRBJ1-1, with 7 bases lining up with TRBD1. With V trimmed by 5 bases and J by 0 bases, 6 bases remained unmatched. The CDR3 has 15 residues. From germline, CDR1 is ENHRY and CDR2 SYGVKD. CDR3 protein: CAISLKGGMNTEAFF. CDR3 nucleotide sequence: TGTGCCATCAGTCTGAAAGGGGGCATGAACACTGAAGCTTTCTTT.

This chain connects TRBV5-4 to TRBJ2-2; weak D call: TRBD1 (6 bases). V shed 0 bases and J shed 4 bases, with 10 bases lying between them. The CDR3 is made up of 15 amino acids. Germline V gives CDR1 SGHNT, CDR2 YYREEE (reference sequence). This CDR3 is CASSLVQGSTGELFF. The CDR3 DNA reads as TGTGCCAGCAGCTTGGTACAGGGTTCCACCGGGGAGCTGTTTTTT.